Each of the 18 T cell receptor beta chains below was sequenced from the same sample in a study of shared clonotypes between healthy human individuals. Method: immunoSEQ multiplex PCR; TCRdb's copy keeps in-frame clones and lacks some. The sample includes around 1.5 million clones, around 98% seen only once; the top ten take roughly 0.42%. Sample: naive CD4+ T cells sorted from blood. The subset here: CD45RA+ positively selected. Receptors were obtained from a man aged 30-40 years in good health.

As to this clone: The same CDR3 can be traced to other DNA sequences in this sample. For the CDR3, the DNA is TGTGCCAGCAGTTCCTCGTATGGCTACACCTTC. It yields the protein CASSSSYGYTF. The chain carries TRBV28 and TRBJ1-2; no reliable D call. Trimming left V 4 bases short and J 5 bases short, with 5 bases between. The CDR3 spans 11 residues. Germline V gene sequence: CDR1 MDHEN, CDR2 SYDVKM.

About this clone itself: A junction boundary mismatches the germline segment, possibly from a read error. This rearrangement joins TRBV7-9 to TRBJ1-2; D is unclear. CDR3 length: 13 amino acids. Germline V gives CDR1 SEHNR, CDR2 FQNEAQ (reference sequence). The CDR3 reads CASSTVRNSGYTF. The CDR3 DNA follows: TGTGCCAGCAGCACGGTCCGGAACTCTGGCTACACCTTC.

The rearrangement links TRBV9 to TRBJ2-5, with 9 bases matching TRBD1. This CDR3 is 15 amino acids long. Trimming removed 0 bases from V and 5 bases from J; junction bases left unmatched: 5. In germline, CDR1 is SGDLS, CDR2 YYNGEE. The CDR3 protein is CASSVGTGVAETQYF. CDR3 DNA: TGTGCCAGCAGCGTAGGGACAGGGGTCGCGGAGACCCAGTACTTC.

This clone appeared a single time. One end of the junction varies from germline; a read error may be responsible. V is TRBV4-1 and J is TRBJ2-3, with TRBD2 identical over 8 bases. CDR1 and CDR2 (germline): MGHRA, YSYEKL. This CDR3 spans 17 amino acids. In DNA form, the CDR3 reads TGCGCCAGCAGCCCAAACGAGGTCAGCGGGAGAACAGATGCGCAGTATTTT. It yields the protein CASSPNEVSGRTDAQYF.

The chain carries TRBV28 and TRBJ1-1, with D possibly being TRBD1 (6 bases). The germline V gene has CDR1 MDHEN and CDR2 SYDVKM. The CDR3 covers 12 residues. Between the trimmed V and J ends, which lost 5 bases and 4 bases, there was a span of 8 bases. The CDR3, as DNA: TGTGCCAGCAGTACAGGGCCCACTGAAGCTTTCTTT. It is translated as CASSTGPTEAFF. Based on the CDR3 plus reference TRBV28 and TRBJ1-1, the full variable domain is DVKVTQSSRYLVKRTGEKVFLECVQDMDHENMFWYRQDPGLGLRLIYFSYDVKMKEKGDIPEGYSVSREKKERFSLILESASTNQTSMYLCASSTGPTEAFFGQGTRLTVV.

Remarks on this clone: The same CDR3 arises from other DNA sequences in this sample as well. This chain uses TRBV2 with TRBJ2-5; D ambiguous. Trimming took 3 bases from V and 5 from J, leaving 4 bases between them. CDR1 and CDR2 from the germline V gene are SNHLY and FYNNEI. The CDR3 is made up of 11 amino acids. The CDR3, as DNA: TGTGCCAGCAGTGAGGGGGAGACCCAGTACTTC. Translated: CASSEGETQYF.

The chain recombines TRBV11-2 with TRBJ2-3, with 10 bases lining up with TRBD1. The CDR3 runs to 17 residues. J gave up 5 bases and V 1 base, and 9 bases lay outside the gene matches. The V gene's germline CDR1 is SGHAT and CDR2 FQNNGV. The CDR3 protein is CASSLGTGTGVEDTQYF. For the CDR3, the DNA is TGTGCCAGCAGCTTAGGAACCGGGACAGGGGTGGAAGATACGCAGTATTTT.

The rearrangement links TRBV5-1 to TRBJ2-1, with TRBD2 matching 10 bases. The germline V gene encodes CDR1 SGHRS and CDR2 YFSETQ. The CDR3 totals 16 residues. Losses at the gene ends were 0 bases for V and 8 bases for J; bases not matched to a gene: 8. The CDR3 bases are TGCGCCAGCAGCTTGGCCGATCTAGCGGGAGCGGATGAGCAGTTCTTC. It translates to CASSLADLAGADEQFF.

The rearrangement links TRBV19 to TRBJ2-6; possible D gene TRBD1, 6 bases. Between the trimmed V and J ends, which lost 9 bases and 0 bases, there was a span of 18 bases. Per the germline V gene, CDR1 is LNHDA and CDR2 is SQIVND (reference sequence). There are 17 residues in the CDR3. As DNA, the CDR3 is TGTGCCAGCAGTTTGGCAGGGGCGCGCTCTGGGGCCAACGTCCTGACTTTC. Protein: CASSLAGARSGANVLTF. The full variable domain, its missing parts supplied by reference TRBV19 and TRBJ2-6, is DGGITQSPKYLFRKEGQNVTLSCEQNLNHDAMYWYRQDPGQGLRLIYYSQIVNDFQKGDIAEGYSVSREKKESFPLTVTSAQKNPTAFYLCASSLAGARSGANVLTFGAGSRLTVL.

The CDR3 coding sequence is TGTGCCAGCAGTGAACTGGGACGGACCGAGCAGTACTTC. It encodes CASSELGRTEQYF. This chain joins TRBV6-1 and TRBJ2-7; D is perhaps TRBD1 or TRBD2 (5 bases each). Germline CDR1 MNHNS, CDR2 SASEGT. This CDR3 region has 13 residues. V was pared by 2 bases and J by 6 bases, with 11 bases between.

CDR3 sequence: CASSLAAGLYNEQFF. In DNA form, the CDR3 reads TGCGCCAGCAGCTTGGCGGCAGGGCTGTACAATGAGCAGTTCTTC. The chain uses TRBV5-1 and TRBJ2-1; possible D gene TRBD1, 5 bases. The CDR3 totals 15 residues. Germline V lookup: CDR1 SGHRS, CDR2 YFSETQ. V was trimmed by 0 bases and J by 4 bases, leaving 11 bases between them.

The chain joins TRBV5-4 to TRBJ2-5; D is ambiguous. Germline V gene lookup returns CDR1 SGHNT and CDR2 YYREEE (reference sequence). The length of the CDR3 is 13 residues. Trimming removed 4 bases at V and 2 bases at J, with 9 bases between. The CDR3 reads CASSTRLQETQYF. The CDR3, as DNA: TGTGCCAGCAGCACCCGACTTCAAGAGACCCAGTACTTC. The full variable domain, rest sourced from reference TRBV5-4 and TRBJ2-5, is ETGVTQSPTHLIKTRGQQVTLRCSSQSGHNTVSWYQQALGQGPQFIFQYYREEENGRGNFPPRFSGLQFPNYSSELNVNALELDDSALYLCASSTRLQETQYFGPGTRLLVL.

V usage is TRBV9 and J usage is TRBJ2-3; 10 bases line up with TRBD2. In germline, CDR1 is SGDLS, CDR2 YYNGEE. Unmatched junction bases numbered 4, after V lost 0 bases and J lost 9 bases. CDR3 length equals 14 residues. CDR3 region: CASSVEGGLATQYF. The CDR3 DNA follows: TGTGCCAGCAGCGTAGAAGGGGGACTAGCGACGCAGTATTTT.

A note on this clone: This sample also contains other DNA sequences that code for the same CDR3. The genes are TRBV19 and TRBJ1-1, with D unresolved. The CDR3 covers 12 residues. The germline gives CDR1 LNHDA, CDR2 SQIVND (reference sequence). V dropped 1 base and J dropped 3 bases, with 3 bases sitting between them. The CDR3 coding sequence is TGTGCCAGTAGTATAGTGGACACTGAAGCTTTCTTT. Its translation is CASSIVDTEAFF.

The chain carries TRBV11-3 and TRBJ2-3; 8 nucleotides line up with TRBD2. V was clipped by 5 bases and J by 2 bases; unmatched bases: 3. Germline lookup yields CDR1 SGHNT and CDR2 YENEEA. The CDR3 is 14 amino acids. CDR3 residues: CASSPSGPTDTQYF. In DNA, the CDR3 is TGTGCCAGCAGCCCTAGCGGGCCCACAGATACGCAGTATTTT.

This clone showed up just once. CDR3 DNA sequence: TGTGCCAGCAGCCTGCAGCTGGGGGCTGGGGAGACCCAGTACTTC. The encoded protein is CASSLQLGAGETQYF. V is TRBV7-2 and J is TRBJ2-5; weak D call: TRBD1 (6 bases). The CDR3 sequence is 15 residues long. CDR1 and CDR2 (germline): SGHTA, FQGNSA. Trimming pared 5 bases from V and 5 bases from J, leaving 18 bases between.

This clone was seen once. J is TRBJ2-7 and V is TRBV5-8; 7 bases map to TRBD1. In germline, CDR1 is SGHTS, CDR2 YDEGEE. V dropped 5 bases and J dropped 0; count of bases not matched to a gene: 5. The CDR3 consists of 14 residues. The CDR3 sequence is CASRRGLASYEQYF. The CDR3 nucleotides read TGTGCCAGCAGGAGGGGGCTAGCCTCCTACGAGCAGTACTTC.

The CDR3 is CASSFLGAGPHEQYF. CDR3 bases: TGTGCCAGCAGCTTCCTTGGAGCGGGACCCCACGAGCAGTACTTC. The chain couples TRBV6-5 to TRBJ2-7; the match to TRBD2 covers 7 bases. V lost 6 bases, J lost 5 bases, and 13 bases stayed unmatched. CDR1 is MNHEY and CDR2 is SVGAGI in the germline V gene. The CDR3 sequence is 15 residues long.